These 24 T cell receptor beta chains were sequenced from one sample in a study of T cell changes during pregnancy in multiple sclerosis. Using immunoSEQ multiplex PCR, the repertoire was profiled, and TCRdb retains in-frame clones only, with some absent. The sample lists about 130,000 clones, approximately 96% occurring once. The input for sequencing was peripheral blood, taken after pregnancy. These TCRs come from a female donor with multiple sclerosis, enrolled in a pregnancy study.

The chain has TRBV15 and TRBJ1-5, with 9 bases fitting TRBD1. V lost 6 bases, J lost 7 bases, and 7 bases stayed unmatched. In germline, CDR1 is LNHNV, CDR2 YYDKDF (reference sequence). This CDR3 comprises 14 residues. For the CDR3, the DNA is TGTGCCACCAGTAAACAGGGGGCCGGACAGCCCCAGCATTTT. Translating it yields CATSKQGAGQPQHF. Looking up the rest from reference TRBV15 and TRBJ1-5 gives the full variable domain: DAMVIQNPRYQVTQFGKPVTLSCSQTLNHNVMYWYQQKSSQAPKLLFHYYDKDFNNEADTPDNFQSRRPNTSFCFLDIRSPGLGDTAMYLCATSKQGAGQPQHFGDGTRLSIL.

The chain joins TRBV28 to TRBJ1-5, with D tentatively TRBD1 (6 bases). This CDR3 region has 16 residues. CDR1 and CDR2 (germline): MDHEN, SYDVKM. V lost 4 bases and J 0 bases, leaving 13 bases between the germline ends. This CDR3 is CASSSRQAVSNQPQHF. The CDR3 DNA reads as TGTGCCAGCAGTTCGAGACAGGCCGTTAGCAATCAGCCCCAGCATTTT.

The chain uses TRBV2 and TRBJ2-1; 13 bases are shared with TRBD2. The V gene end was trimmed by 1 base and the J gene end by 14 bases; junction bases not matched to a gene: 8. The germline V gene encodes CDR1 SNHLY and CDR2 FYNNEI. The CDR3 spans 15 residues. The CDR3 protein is CASSEVGTSGTEEFF. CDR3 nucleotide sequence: TGTGCCAGCAGTGAAGTTGGGACTAGCGGGACGGAGGAGTTCTTC.

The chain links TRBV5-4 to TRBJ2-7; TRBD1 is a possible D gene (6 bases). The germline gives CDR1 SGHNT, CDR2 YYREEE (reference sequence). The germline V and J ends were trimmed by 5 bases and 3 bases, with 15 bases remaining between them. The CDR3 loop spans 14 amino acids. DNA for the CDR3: TGTGCCAGCAGTTCCGAACGGGACATCTACGAGCAGTACTTC. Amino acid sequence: CASSSERDIYEQYF.

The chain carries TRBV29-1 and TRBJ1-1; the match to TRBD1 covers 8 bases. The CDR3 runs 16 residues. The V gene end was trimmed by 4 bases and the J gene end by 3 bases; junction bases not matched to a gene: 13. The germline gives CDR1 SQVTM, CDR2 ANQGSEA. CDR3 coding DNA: TGCAGCGTTGCCCTGAGCCAGGGGGCGAGGTACACTGAAGCTTTCTTT. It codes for CSVALSQGARYTEAFF.

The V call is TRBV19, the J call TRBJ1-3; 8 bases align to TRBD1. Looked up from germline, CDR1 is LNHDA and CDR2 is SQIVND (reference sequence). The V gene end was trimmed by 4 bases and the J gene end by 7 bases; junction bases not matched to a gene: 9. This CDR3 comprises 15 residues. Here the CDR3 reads CASSTATGDWNTIYF. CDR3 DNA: TGTGCCAGTAGTACCGCGACAGGGGATTGGAACACCATATATTTT.

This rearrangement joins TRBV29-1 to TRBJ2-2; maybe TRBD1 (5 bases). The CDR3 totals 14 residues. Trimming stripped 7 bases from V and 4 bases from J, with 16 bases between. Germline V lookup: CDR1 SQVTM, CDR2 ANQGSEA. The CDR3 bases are TGCAGCGCAGAGAGGCCAACAGGCACCGGGGAGCTGTTTTTT. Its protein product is CSAERPTGTGELFF.

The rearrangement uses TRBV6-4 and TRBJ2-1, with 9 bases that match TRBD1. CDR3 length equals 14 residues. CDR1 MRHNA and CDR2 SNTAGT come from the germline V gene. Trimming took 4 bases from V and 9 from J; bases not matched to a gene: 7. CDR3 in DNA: TGTGCCAGCAGTGTTACCGGGACAGGGAGTGAGCAGTTCTTC. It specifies CASSVTGTGSEQFF.

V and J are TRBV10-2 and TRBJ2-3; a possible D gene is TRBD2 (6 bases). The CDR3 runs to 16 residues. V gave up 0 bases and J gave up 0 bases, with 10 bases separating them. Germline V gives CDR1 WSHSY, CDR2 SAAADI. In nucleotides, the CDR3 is TGCGCCAGCAGTGAGTCGACGGGAGTTAGCACAGATACGCAGTATTTT. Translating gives CASSESTGVSTDTQYF.

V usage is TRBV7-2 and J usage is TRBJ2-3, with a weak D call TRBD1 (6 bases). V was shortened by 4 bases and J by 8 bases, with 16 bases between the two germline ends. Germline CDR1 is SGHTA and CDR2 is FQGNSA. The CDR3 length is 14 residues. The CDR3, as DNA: TGTGCCAGCAGCTCCCCGGACAGACCGCGTACGCAGTATTTT. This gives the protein CASSSPDRPRTQYF.

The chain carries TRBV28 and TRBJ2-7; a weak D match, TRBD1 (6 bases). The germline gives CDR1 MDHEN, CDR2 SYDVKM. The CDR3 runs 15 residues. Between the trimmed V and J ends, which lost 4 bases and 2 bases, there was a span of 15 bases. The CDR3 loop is CASSSILWGPYEQYF. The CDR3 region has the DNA TGTGCCAGCAGTTCGATACTTTGGGGGCCCTACGAGCAGTACTTC.

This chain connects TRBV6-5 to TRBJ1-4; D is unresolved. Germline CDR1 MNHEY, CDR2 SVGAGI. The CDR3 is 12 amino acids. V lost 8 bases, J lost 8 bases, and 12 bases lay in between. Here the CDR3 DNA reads TGTGCCAGCCGTGGGCCCAACGAAAAACTGTTTTTT. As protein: CASRGPNEKLFF.

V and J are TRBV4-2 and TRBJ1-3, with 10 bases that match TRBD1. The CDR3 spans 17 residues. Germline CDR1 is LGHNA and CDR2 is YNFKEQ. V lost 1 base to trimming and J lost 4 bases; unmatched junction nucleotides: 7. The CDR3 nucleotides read TGTGCCAGCAGCCAAGGGACAGGGGGATTGATGGGAAACACCATATATTTT. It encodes CASSQGTGGLMGNTIYF.

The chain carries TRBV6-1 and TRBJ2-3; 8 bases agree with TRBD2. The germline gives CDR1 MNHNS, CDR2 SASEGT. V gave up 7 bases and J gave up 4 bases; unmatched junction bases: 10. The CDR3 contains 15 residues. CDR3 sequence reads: CASTLSGSLADTQYF. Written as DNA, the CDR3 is TGTGCCAGCACCCTCAGCGGGAGTCTTGCAGATACGCAGTATTTT.

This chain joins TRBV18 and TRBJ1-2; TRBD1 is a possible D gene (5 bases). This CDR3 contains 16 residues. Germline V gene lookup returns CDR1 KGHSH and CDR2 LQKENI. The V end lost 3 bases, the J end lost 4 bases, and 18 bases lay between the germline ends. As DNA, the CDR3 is TGTGCCAGCTCACCCCTACCCCCGACAGCACTCTATGGCTACACCTTC. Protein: CASSPLPPTALYGYTF.

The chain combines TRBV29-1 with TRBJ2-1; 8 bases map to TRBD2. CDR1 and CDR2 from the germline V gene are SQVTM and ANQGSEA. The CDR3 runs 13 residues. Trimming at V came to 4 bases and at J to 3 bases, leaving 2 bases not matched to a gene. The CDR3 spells CSVGGRNYNEQFF. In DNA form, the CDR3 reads TGCAGCGTTGGCGGGAGGAACTACAATGAGCAGTTCTTC.

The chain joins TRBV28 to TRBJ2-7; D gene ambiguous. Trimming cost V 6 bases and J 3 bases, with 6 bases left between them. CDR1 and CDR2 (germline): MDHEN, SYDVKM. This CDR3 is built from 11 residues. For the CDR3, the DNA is TGTGCCAGCAGAACAAGCTACGAGCAGTACTTC. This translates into CASRTSYEQYF. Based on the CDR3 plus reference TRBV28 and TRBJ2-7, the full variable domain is DVKVTQSSRYLVKRTGEKVFLECVQDMDHENMFWYRQDPGLGLRLIYFSYDVKMKEKGDIPEGYSVSREKKERFSLILESASTNQTSMYLCASRTSYEQYFGPGTRLTVT.

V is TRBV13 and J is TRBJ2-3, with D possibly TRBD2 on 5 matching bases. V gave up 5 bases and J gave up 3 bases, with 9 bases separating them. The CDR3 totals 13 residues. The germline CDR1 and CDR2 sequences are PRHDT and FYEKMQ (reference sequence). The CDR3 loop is CASSPGLTDTQYF. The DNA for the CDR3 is TGTGCCAGCAGCCCTGGACTTACAGATACGCAGTATTTT. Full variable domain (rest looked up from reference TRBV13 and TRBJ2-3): AAGVIQSPRHLIKEKRETATLKCYPIPRHDTVYWYQQGPGQDPQFLISFYEKMQSDKGSIPDRFSAQQFSDYHSELNMSSLELGDSALYFCASSPGLTDTQYFGPGTRLTVL.

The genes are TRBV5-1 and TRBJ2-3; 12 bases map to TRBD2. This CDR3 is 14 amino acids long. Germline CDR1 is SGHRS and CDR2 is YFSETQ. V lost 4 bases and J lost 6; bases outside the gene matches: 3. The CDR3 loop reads CASSPGLAGDTQYF. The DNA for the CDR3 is TGCGCCAGCAGCCCTGGACTAGCGGGGGATACGCAGTATTTT.

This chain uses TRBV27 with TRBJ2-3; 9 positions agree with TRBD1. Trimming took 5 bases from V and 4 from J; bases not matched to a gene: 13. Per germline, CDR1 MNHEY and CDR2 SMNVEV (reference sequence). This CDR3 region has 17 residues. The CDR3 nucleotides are TGTGCCAGCAGTGAGATCCCCGGGACAGGGCTCCCAGATACGCAGTATTTT. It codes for CASSEIPGTGLPDTQYF.

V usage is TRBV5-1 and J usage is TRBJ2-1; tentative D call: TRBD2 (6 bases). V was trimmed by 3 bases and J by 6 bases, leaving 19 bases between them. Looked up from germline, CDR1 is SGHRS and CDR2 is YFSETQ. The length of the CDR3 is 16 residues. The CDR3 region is CASSSYGLQRGNEQFF. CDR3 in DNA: TGCGCCAGCAGCTCCTACGGACTACAGAGGGGCAATGAGCAGTTCTTC.

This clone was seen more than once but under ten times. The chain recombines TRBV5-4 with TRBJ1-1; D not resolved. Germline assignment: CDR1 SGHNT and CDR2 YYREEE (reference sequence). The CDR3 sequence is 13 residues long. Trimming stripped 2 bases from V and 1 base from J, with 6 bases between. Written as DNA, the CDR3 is TGTGCCAGCAGCTTCGCAGGGAACACTGAAGCTTTCTTT. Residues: CASSFAGNTEAFF.

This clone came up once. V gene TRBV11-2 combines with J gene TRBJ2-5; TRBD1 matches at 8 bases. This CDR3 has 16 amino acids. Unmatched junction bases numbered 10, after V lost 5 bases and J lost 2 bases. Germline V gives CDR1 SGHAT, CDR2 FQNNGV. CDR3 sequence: CASSPLSGQAQETQYF. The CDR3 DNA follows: TGTGCCAGCAGCCCCCTATCGGGACAGGCTCAAGAGACCCAGTACTTC.

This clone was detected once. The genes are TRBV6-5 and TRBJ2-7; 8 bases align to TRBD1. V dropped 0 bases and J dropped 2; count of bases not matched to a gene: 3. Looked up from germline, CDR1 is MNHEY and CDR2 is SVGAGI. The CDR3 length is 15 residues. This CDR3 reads CASSYSRDRTYEQYF. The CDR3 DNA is TGTGCCAGCAGTTACTCCCGGGACAGGACCTACGAGCAGTACTTC.